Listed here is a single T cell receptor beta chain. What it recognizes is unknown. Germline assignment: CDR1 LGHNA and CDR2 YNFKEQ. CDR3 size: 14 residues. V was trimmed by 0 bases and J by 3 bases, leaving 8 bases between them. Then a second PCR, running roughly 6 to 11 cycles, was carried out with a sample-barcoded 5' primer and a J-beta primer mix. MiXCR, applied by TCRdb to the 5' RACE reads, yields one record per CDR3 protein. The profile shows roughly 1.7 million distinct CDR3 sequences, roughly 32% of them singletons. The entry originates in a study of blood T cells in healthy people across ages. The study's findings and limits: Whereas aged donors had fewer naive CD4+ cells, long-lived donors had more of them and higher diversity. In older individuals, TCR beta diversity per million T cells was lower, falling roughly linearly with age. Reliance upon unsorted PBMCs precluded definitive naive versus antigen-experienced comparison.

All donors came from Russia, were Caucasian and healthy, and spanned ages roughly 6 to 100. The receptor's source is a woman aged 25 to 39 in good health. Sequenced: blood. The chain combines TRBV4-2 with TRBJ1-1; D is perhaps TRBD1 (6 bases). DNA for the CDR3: TGTGCCAGCAGCCAAGATGGACAGCACACTGAAGCTTTCTTT. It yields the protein CASSQDGQHTEAFF.